A selection of T cell receptor beta chains follows, all from one sample in a study of PD-L1 blockade in urothelial cancer. Sequencing used immunoSEQ multiplex PCR; TCRdb keeps in-frame clones, though not all of them. The sample shows 53,000 or so clones, approximately 84% of them seen only once. The sample in question was PBMCs, obtained around atezolizumab (anti-PD-L1) treatment. The source of these receptors is a man aged 55 to 70 with urothelial cancer. Each CDR3 is given with its conserved first and last residue.

TRBV6-5,TRBJ1-2,CASRLDRNYGYTF
TRBV15,TRBJ2-5,CATSSYQETQYF
TRBV28,TRBJ1-5,CASSLDRGLVGNQPQHF
TRBV7-3,TRBJ2-1,CASSSQGAVSEQFF
TRBV7-2,TRBJ1-2,CASTLSGAGGIYGYTF
TRBV5-8,TRBJ2-2,CASSLDEREGTGELFF
TRBV5-1,TRBJ2-2,CASSLDQAGTGELFF
TRBV11-2,TRBJ2-3,CASRGQDRSDTQYF
TRBV18,TRBJ1-5,CASSLRGQIGLGPQHF
TRBV6-5,TRBJ2-7,CASRSPTGDYEQYF
TRBV6-5,TRBJ2-7,CASSSTITYEQYF
TRBV15,TRBJ1-5,CATSRGQGLNSNQPQHF
TRBV18,TRBJ2-7,CASSSAGEQYF
TRBV11-2,TRBJ2-1,CASSPQRGHTNEQFF
TRBV5-6,TRBJ2-3,CASSRAGWGTDTQYF